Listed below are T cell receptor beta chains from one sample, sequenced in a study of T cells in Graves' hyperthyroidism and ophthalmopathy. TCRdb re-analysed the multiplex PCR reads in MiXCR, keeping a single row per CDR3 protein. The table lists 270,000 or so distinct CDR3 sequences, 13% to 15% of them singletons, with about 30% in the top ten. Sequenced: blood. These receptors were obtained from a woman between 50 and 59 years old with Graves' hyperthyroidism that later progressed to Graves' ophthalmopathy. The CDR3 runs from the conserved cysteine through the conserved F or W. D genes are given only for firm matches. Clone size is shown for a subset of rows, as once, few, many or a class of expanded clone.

cdr3_nt: TGTGCCAGCAGTCCTCAGGGGATAGGGCAGCCCCAGCATTTT; cdr3_aa: CASSPQGIGQPQHF; clone_size: many; d_call: -; cdr3_length: 14; v_call: TRBV12-3/TRBV12-4; j_call: TRBJ1-5
cdr3_nt: TGCGCCACCAGGGGGCGTTTCGGGGAGCTGTTTTTT; cdr3_aa: CATRGRFGELFF; clone_size: few; d_call: TRBD1; cdr3_length: 12; v_call: TRBV4-1; j_call: TRBJ2-2
cdr3_nt: TGTGCCAGCAACGAGGGCGTGGATGAGACCCAGTACTTC; cdr3_aa: CASNEGVDETQYF; clone_size: many; d_call: -; cdr3_length: 13; v_call: TRBV9; j_call: TRBJ2-5
cdr3_nt: TGTGCCAGCAGCTCTACAGGGGGCGTTGGAACTAATGAAAAACTGTTTTTT; cdr3_aa: CASSSTGGVGTNEKLFF; clone_size: few; d_call: TRBD1; cdr3_length: 17; v_call: TRBV13; j_call: TRBJ1-4
cdr3_nt: TGCAGTGCCCCAGAGCAGGTTCAAGAACGTTCACCCCTCCACTTT; cdr3_aa: CSAPEQVQERSPLHF; clone_size: many; d_call: -; cdr3_length: 15; v_call: TRBV20-1; j_call: TRBJ1-6
cdr3_nt: TGTGCCTGGAGTGTAACGCCGGGAGCGGATTATGGCTACACCTTC; cdr3_aa: CAWSVTPGADYGYTF; clone_size: few; d_call: -; cdr3_length: 15; v_call: TRBV30; j_call: TRBJ1-2
cdr3_nt: TGTGCCAGCAGCTTAGATTTGACTAGCGGGATTTACGAGCAGTACTTC; cdr3_aa: CASSLDLTSGIYEQYF; clone_size: -; d_call: TRBD2; cdr3_length: 16; v_call: TRBV7-2; j_call: TRBJ2-7
cdr3_nt: TGTGCCAGCAGCTTATCCCCAGATACGCAGTATTTT; cdr3_aa: CASSLSPDTQYF; clone_size: many; d_call: -; cdr3_length: 12; v_call: TRBV7-3; j_call: TRBJ2-3
cdr3_nt: TGCGCCAGCAGCCCTAGCGGACTAGATAGCACAGATACGCAGTATTTT; cdr3_aa: CASSPSGLDSTDTQYF; clone_size: many; d_call: TRBD2; cdr3_length: 16; v_call: TRBV10-1; j_call: TRBJ2-3
cdr3_nt: TGCGCCAGCATGAGAGACACTAGCACAGATACGCAGTATTTT; cdr3_aa: CASMRDTSTDTQYF; clone_size: -; d_call: -; cdr3_length: 14; v_call: TRBV10-2; j_call: TRBJ2-3
cdr3_nt: TGTGCCAGCAGCCGGGGGAACGTAGGTGGCTACACCTTC; cdr3_aa: CASSRGNVGGYTF; clone_size: many; d_call: -; cdr3_length: 13; v_call: TRBV11-2; j_call: TRBJ1-2
cdr3_nt: TGTGCCAGCAGCTTAGGCTCCATAGCCGGGACTATACAAGATGAGCAGTTCTTC; cdr3_aa: CASSLGSIAGTIQDEQFF; clone_size: many; d_call: TRBD2; cdr3_length: 18; v_call: TRBV7-6; j_call: TRBJ2-1
cdr3_nt: TGCGCCAGCAGCTTGGCCGACGGGAGAGGCACCGGGGAGCTGTTTTTT; cdr3_aa: CASSLADGRGTGELFF; clone_size: -; d_call: -; cdr3_length: 16; v_call: TRBV5-1; j_call: TRBJ2-2
cdr3_nt: TGTGCCAGCAGTTTAGGGACAGGTACGCAGTATTTT; cdr3_aa: CASSLGTGTQYF; clone_size: once; d_call: TRBD1; cdr3_length: 12; v_call: TRBV12-3/TRBV12-4; j_call: TRBJ2-3
cdr3_nt: TGTGCCAGCAGCGTAGATCGTAACACTGAAGCTTTCTTT; cdr3_aa: CASSVDRNTEAFF; clone_size: many; d_call: -; cdr3_length: 13; v_call: TRBV9; j_call: TRBJ1-1
cdr3_nt: TGCGCCAGCAGCCTCCCGGCGCAGCTCTATGGCTACACCTTC; cdr3_aa: CASSLPAQLYGYTF; clone_size: many; d_call: -; cdr3_length: 14; v_call: TRBV4-1; j_call: TRBJ1-2
cdr3_nt: TGTGCCAGCAGTGAGGGCAAGAGCACAGATACGCAGTATTTT; cdr3_aa: CASSEGKSTDTQYF; clone_size: many; d_call: -; cdr3_length: 14; v_call: TRBV2; j_call: TRBJ2-3
cdr3_nt: TGTGCCAGCAGAACGGTCTACGAGCAGTACTTC; cdr3_aa: CASRTVYEQYF; clone_size: many; d_call: -; cdr3_length: 11; v_call: TRBV28; j_call: TRBJ2-7